These 25 T cell receptor beta chains came from one sample sequenced in a study of shared clonotypes between healthy human individuals (TCRdb year 2020). Receptor amplification or capture employed the immunoSEQ multiplex PCR assay. The clones in this table, taken by TCRdb from immuneACCESS, are in-frame only. Not every clone is retained; where verified, under half of the shortfall comes from an unresolved V gene, and the cause of the rest is unknown. The sample contains over 2 million clones, 85% to 95% of them found a single time. The top ten hold 0.13% of the sample. The sample was naive CD4+ T cells sorted from blood. Per the publication, the cell subset or site label means: CD45RA+ positively selected. The source is a man between 18 and 29 years old in good health.

The V call is TRBV28, the J call TRBJ2-7, with D perhaps TRBD1 or TRBD2 (5 bases each). V lost 8 bases and J lost 0, with 11 bases in between. This CDR3 is 13 amino acids long. CDR1 MDHEN and CDR2 SYDVKM come from the germline V gene. CDR3 sequence: CASVGGASYEQYF. CDR3 nucleotide sequence: TGTGCCAGCGTTGGGGGAGCCTCCTACGAGCAGTACTTC.

This chain joins TRBV30 and TRBJ1-6; 9 bases are a match to TRBD1. This CDR3 contains 13 residues. Germline V gene lookup returns CDR1 GTSNPN and CDR2 SVGIG (reference sequence). Losses at the gene ends were 4 bases for V and 10 bases for J; bases not matched to a gene: 5. The DNA for the CDR3 is TGTGCCTGGACAACAGGGGGCAAATCACCCCTCCACTTT. This encodes CAWTTGGKSPLHF.

This clone was counted between two and nine times. The same CDR3 can be traced to other DNA sequences in this sample. The V and J genes are TRBV5-1 and TRBJ2-5; TRBD2 aligns across 13 bases. V lost 4 bases, J lost 5 bases, and 2 bases stayed unmatched. Germline CDR1 is SGHRS and CDR2 is YFSETQ. The CDR3 has 14 residues. The CDR3 DNA sequence: TGCGCCAGCAGCCCGGGACTAGCGGGGGAGACCCAGTACTTC. Amino acid sequence: CASSPGLAGETQYF.

J is TRBJ2-1 and V is TRBV9; D gene uncertain. Germline V CDR1 and CDR2: SGDLS, YYNGEE. The CDR3 sequence is 15 residues long. Trimming removed 4 bases from V and 2 bases from J, with 13 bases in between. The CDR3, as DNA: TGTGCCAGCAGCCCAGACGGTGCCCCCTACAATGAGCAGTTCTTC. This translates into CASSPDGAPYNEQFF.

The table lists this clone with a count of one. The rearrangement links TRBV6-5 to TRBJ2-3; D is uncertain. The germline CDR1 and CDR2 sequences are MNHEY and SVGAGI. Trimming stripped 5 bases from V and 4 bases from J, with 7 bases between. This CDR3 is built from 12 residues. The CDR3 DNA follows: TGTGCCAGCAGTAAGAGGCCAGATACGCAGTATTTT. Translation: CASSKRPDTQYF.

The rearrangement joins TRBV20-1 to TRBJ2-3, with unresolved D. Germline CDR1 and CDR2: DFQATT and SNEGSKA (reference sequence). V was pared by 5 bases and J by 6 bases, with 9 bases between. The CDR3 sequence is 11 residues long. The CDR3 sequence is CSAPELDTQYF. The CDR3, as DNA: TGCAGTGCTCCCGAATTGGATACGCAGTATTTT.

Points on this clone: One junction end disagrees with the germline gene, perhaps due to a read error. This chain joins TRBV7-7 and TRBJ2-5, with 13 bases aligning to TRBD2. Germline V gene data show CDR1 as SSHAT and CDR2 as FNYEAQ (reference sequence). The length of the CDR3 is 15 residues. In DNA, the CDR3 is TGTGCTAGCAGCACGGGACTAGCGGGGTCAGAGACCCAGTACTTC. Translating gives CASSTGLAGSETQYF.

V usage is TRBV5-6 and J usage is TRBJ2-3, with a tentative D call TRBD2 (5 bases). The CDR3 length is 17 residues. The V gene's germline CDR1 is SGHDT and CDR2 YYEEEE. V was pared by 4 bases and J by 4 bases, with 22 bases between. The CDR3 loop reads CASSQTPDFRLADTQYF. The CDR3 coding sequence is TGTGCCAGCAGCCAAACGCCGGACTTCCGTTTGGCAGATACGCAGTATTTT. Using reference TRBV5-6 and TRBJ2-3 for the parts outside the CDR3, the full variable domain is DAGVTQSPTHLIKTRGQQVTLRCSPKSGHDTVSWYQQALGQGPQFIFQYYEEEERQRGNFPDRFSGHQFPNYSSELNVNALLLGDSALYLCASSQTPDFRLADTQYFGPGTRLTVL.

V usage is TRBV5-1 and J usage is TRBJ2-5, with TRBD2 identical over 8 bases. The V gene end was trimmed by 3 bases and the J gene end by 1 base; junction bases not matched to a gene: 2. Germline V gives CDR1 SGHRS, CDR2 YFSETQ. The CDR3 covers 14 residues. CDR3 coding DNA: TGCGCCAGCAGCTGGCGGGGGGCCCAAGAGACCCAGTACTTC. Encoded protein: CASSWRGAQETQYF.

This chain links TRBV18 with TRBJ2-5; D unresolved. This CDR3 region has 15 residues. V gave up 4 bases and J gave up 0 bases, with 12 bases separating them. The germline gives CDR1 KGHSH, CDR2 LQKENI. The CDR3 spells CASSQNQGYQETQYF. CDR3 in DNA: TGTGCCAGCTCACAAAACCAAGGGTACCAAGAGACCCAGTACTTC.

The chain uses TRBV2 and TRBJ2-5; 7 positions agree with TRBD2. There are 13 residues in the CDR3. J lost 3 bases, V lost 4 bases, and 2 bases had no gene match. Germline-derived CDR1 and CDR2 are SNHLY and FYNNEI. The chain's CDR3 is CASSGGGEETQYF. Here the CDR3 DNA reads TGTGCCAGCAGTGGGGGAGGGGAAGAGACCCAGTACTTC.

The chain links TRBV28 to TRBJ1-3; TRBD1 is a possible D gene (5 bases). Germline loops: CDR1 MDHEN, CDR2 SYDVKM. V lost 4 bases to trimming and J lost 2 bases, with 9 bases between them. This CDR3 comprises 14 residues. CDR3 sequence: CASSSGGPGNTIYF. CDR3 coding DNA: TGTGCCAGCAGTTCGGGGGGTCCTGGAAACACCATATATTTT. The full variable domain, rest sourced from reference TRBV28 and TRBJ1-3, is DVKVTQSSRYLVKRTGEKVFLECVQDMDHENMFWYRQDPGLGLRLIYFSYDVKMKEKGDIPEGYSVSREKKERFSLILESASTNQTSMYLCASSSGGPGNTIYFGEGSWLTVV.

The rearrangement joins TRBV5-1 to TRBJ2-3; 7 positions match TRBD1. Losses at the gene ends were 5 bases for V and 0 bases for J; bases not matched to a gene: 6. CDR3 length: 15 amino acids. CDR1 is SGHRS and CDR2 is YFSETQ in the germline V gene. The CDR3, as DNA: TGCGCCAGCAGTGCGGACAGGCGTAGCACAGATACGCAGTATTTT. It codes for CASSADRRSTDTQYF.

This clone is a singleton in its sample. The chain couples TRBV28 to TRBJ2-6, with 7 positions matching TRBD1. J gave up 2 bases and V 6 bases, and 4 bases lay outside the gene matches. This CDR3 spans 15 amino acids. Germline CDR1 MDHEN, CDR2 SYDVKM. CDR3 amino acids: CASSTGATGANVLTF. The CDR3 DNA sequence: TGTGCCAGCAGCACAGGGGCTACTGGGGCCAACGTCCTGACTTTC.

The genes are TRBV5-4 and TRBJ1-2; 7 bases are a match to TRBD1. After removal of 2 bases from V and 7 bases from J, the junction contained 8 bases not matched to a gene. Germline CDR1 is SGHNT and CDR2 is YYREEE (reference sequence). This CDR3 spans 14 amino acids. The CDR3 sequence is CASSLRGRDGGYTF. For the CDR3, the DNA is TGTGCCAGCAGCTTAAGGGGGCGCGATGGTGGCTACACCTTC.

The chain recombines TRBV9 with TRBJ1-2; no definite D call. The ends were cut back, 4 bases at V and 8 bases at J, with 15 bases in the middle. The V gene's germline CDR1 is SGDLS and CDR2 YYNGEE. The CDR3 is 13 residues long. CDR3 sequence: CASSLNNGLGYTF. The DNA for the CDR3 is TGTGCCAGCAGCTTAAACAACGGGCTAGGCTACACCTTC.

The rearrangement uses TRBV18 and TRBJ2-5; 8 bases agree with TRBD2. Trimming removed 0 bases from V and 0 bases from J; junction bases left unmatched: 12. The CDR3 is 19 amino acids. Germline V gene sequence: CDR1 KGHSH, CDR2 LQKENI. The CDR3 DNA follows: TGTGCCAGCTCACCACCGGTTCCATTAGCGGGGACGTACCAAGAGACCCAGTACTTC. Translated, it gives CASSPPVPLAGTYQETQYF. Together with reference TRBV18 and TRBJ2-5, the CDR3 gives the full variable domain: NAGVMQNPRHLVRRRGQEARLRCSPMKGHSHVYWYRQLPEEGLKFMVYLQKENIIDESGMPKERFSAEFPKEGPSILRIQQVVRGDSAAYFCASSPPVPLAGTYQETQYFGPGTRLLVL.

The chain uses TRBV6-5 and TRBJ1-4; TRBD1 aligns across 7 bases. Looked up from germline, CDR1 is MNHEY and CDR2 is SVGAGI. The CDR3 has 15 residues. V dropped 6 bases and J dropped 6; count of bases not matched to a gene: 10. The chain's CDR3 is CASRGGTAGYEKLFF. CDR3 coding DNA: TGTGCCAGCAGGGGGGGGACAGCGGGTTATGAAAAACTGTTTTTT.

The rearrangement uses TRBV18 and TRBJ2-7; possible D gene TRBD1, 6 bases. In germline, CDR1 is KGHSH, CDR2 LQKENI. V was shortened by 2 bases and J by 2 bases, with 13 bases between the two germline ends. This CDR3 has 15 residues. The CDR3 nucleotides are TGTGCCAGCTCACCAGGGGGCAGTCGAACCTACGAGCAGTACTTC. Its translation: CASSPGGSRTYEQYF.

V is TRBV10-3 and J is TRBJ2-2; D gene unclear. Per the germline V gene, CDR1 is ENHRY and CDR2 is SYGVKD. This CDR3 is 16 amino acids long. V lost 6 bases, J lost 5 bases, and 19 bases lay in between. The CDR3 is CAISQSEGLGTGELFF. The CDR3, as DNA: TGTGCCATCAGCCAGAGCGAAGGGTTAGGGACCGGGGAGCTGTTTTTT.

The chain couples TRBV27 to TRBJ2-3, with D perhaps matching TRBD2 (6 bases). CDR3 length equals 14 residues. Deletions cut 2 bases from V and 8 bases from J, with 14 bases between. The germline V gene encodes CDR1 MNHEY and CDR2 SMNVEV (reference sequence). The DNA of the CDR3 is TGTGCCAGCAGTTTAAGGCCTAGCGTGGGTACGCAGTATTTT. Its protein product is CASSLRPSVGTQYF.

This chain uses TRBV10-3 with TRBJ1-2; 7 positions agree with TRBD1. CDR1 is ENHRY and CDR2 is SYGVKD in the germline V gene. V shed 8 bases and J 3 bases; nucleotides not matched to a gene: 15. The CDR3 spans 16 residues. The CDR3 DNA reads TGTGCCATCGGGAAAGCGACAGGGCCCTCGGACTATGGCTACACCTTC. It yields the protein CAIGKATGPSDYGYTF.

The gene calls are TRBV4-1 and TRBJ2-1; 12 nucleotides align to TRBD2. The germline V gene has CDR1 MGHRA and CDR2 YSYEKL. CDR3 size: 19 residues. Unmatched junction bases numbered 18, after V lost 7 bases and J lost 5 bases. The DNA of the CDR3 is TGCGCCAGCACTACTCACGCGCTAGCGGGAGGGCGGGGAAACAATGAGCAGTTCTTC. Amino acid sequence: CASTTHALAGGRGNNEQFF.

The chain carries TRBV6-5 and TRBJ2-7, with D perhaps matching TRBD1 or TRBD2 (5 bases each). Germline V lookup: CDR1 MNHEY, CDR2 SVGAGI. The length of the CDR3 is 14 residues. V lost 4 bases and J 4 bases, leaving 14 bases between the germline ends. The CDR3, as DNA: TGTGCCAGCAGTTCCGGGGCAGGCGCGTACGAGCAGTACTTC. This translates into CASSSGAGAYEQYF.

As to this clone: Germline and junction disagree at one end, which may indicate a read error. V usage is TRBV7-3 and J usage is TRBJ2-2; D remains ambiguous. Germline-derived CDR1 and CDR2 are SGHTA and FQGTGA. The CDR3 extends over 13 amino acids. The CDR3, as DNA: TGTGCCAGCAGCGTAACGAACACCGGGGAGCTGTTTTTT. This gives the protein CASSVTNTGELFF.